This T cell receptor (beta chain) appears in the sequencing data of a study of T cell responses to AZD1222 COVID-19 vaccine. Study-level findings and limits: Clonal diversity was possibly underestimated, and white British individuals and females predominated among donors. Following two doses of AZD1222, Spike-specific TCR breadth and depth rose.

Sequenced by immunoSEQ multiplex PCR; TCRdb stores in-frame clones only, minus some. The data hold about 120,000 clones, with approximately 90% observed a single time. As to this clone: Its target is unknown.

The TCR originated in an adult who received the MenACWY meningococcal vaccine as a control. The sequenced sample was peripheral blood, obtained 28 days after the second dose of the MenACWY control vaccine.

The CDR3 loop is CASSLGRGQYEQYF. DNA for the CDR3: TGCGCCAGCAGCTTGGGGAGGGGCCAATACGAGCAGTACTTC. The V and J genes are TRBV5-1 and TRBJ2-7; tentatively, D is TRBD2 (6 bases). Trimming left V 0 bases short and J 4 bases short, with 11 bases between. The length of the CDR3 is 14 residues. Germline V lookup: CDR1 SGHRS, CDR2 YFSETQ. The variable domain in full, completed from reference TRBV5-1 and TRBJ2-7, reads KAGVTQTPRYLIKTRGQQVTLSCSPISGHRSVSWYQQTPGQGLQFLFEYFSETQRNKGNFPGRFSGRQFSNSRSEMNVSTLELGDSALYLCASSLGRGQYEQYFGPGTRLTVT.